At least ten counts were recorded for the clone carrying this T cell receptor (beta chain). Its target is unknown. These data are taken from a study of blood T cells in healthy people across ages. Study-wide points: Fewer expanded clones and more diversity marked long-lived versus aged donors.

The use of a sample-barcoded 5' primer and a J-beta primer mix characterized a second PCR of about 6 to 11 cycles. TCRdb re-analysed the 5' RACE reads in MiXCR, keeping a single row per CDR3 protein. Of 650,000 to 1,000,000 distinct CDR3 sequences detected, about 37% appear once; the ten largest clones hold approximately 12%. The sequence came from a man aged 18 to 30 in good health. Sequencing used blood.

DNA of the CDR3: TGCAGCGTTGACCGGGACAATCAGGGATGGAACACTGAAGCTTTCTTT. This sequence encodes CSVDRDNQGWNTEAFF. V gene TRBV29-1 combines with J gene TRBJ1-1, with a tentative D call TRBD1 (6 bases). The V end lost 3 bases, the J end lost 1 base, and 18 bases lay between the germline ends. Per germline, CDR1 SQVTM and CDR2 ANQGSEA. The CDR3 runs to 16 residues.